The 28 T cell receptor beta chains presented below share a single source sample, sequenced in a study of CD4 T cells in relation to SARS-CoV-2 and coronaviruses. TCRdb's table, derived via immunoSEQ multiplex PCR, lists solely in-frame clones and lacks some. This table holds about 12,000 clones, 69% found once. Before the COVID-19 pandemic, during about 2011-2019, CD4+ T cells were taken from unexposed donors. After roughly ten days of culture, CD4+ T cells were isolated. Which antigens these TCRs recognize remains unknown. The sample comprised CD4+ T cells from PBMCs, cultured in vitro. These receptors came from a human donor in good health.

The chain recombines TRBV2 with TRBJ2-1; D possibly corresponds to TRBD2 (5 bases). Germline V gives CDR1 SNHLY, CDR2 FYNNEI. V dropped 1 base and J dropped 9 bases, with 19 bases sitting between them. This CDR3 spans 16 amino acids. CDR3 nucleotide sequence: TGTGCCAGCAGTGAAGTCCCCAGCGGTACCGGCGGTGAGCAGTTCTTC. Translating gives CASSEVPSGTGGEQFF.

This clone was seen a few times. The chain combines TRBV29-1 with TRBJ1-2; D not certain. With 4 bases removed from V and 8 bases from J, the gap between germline ends came to 11 bases. The CDR3 consists of 11 residues. Germline V gene sequence: CDR1 SQVTM, CDR2 ANQGSEA. The CDR3 sequence is CSVGGAGGYTF. The CDR3 DNA follows: TGCAGCGTTGGTGGCGCGGGGGGCTACACCTTC.

This chain uses TRBV3-1 (or the pseudogene TRBV3-2) with TRBJ2-7; D call uncertain. Germline-derived CDR1 and CDR2 are LGHDT and YNNKEL (reference sequence). This CDR3 comprises 12 residues. Trimming removed 3 bases at V and 0 bases at J, with 3 bases between. CDR3 amino acids: CASSQGSYEQYF. CDR3 DNA sequence: TGTGCCAGCAGCCAGGGCTCCTACGAGCAGTACTTC.

This chain uses TRBV29-1 with TRBJ2-4; tentatively, D is TRBD1 or TRBD2 (6 bases each). This CDR3 is 12 amino acids long. Germline CDR1 SQVTM, CDR2 ANQGSEA. Deletions cut 6 bases from V and 5 bases from J, with 11 bases between. Here the CDR3 DNA reads TGCAGCGTAGAGGGGGAGGAAAACATTCAGTACTTC. Translation gives CSVEGEENIQYF.

The V and J genes are TRBV19 and TRBJ1-5, with 7 bases identical to TRBD1. V gave up 1 base and J gave up 4 bases; unmatched junction bases: 4. Germline-derived CDR1 and CDR2 are LNHDA and SQIVND (reference sequence). CDR3 length: 15 residues. The CDR3 nucleotides are TGTGCCAGTAGTATAGTGGGACAGCTAAATCAGCCCCAGCATTTT. Amino acids: CASSIVGQLNQPQHF.

This sequence joins TRBV24-1 and TRBJ1-2; the D is unclear. The CDR3 spans 16 residues. Looked up from germline, CDR1 is KGHDR and CDR2 is SFDVKD. Trimming cost V 0 bases and J 4 bases, with 14 bases left between them. CDR3 DNA: TGTGCCACCAGTGATTTGGGCTCCGAGGACTTCTATGGCTACACCTTC. Its translation: CATSDLGSEDFYGYTF.

The chain combines TRBV19 with TRBJ2-2; unclear D gene. Germline-derived CDR1 and CDR2 are LNHDA and SQIVND (reference sequence). V was cut by 11 bases and J by 1 base, with 8 bases left in between. The CDR3 has 12 residues. The CDR3 coding sequence is TGTGCCTCAAAGCTGAACACCGGGGAGCTGTTTTTT. It codes for CASKLNTGELFF.

By share, this clone ranks as large. The chain has TRBV7-9 and TRBJ1-2; D is unresolved. Germline assignment: CDR1 SEHNR and CDR2 FQNEAQ (reference sequence). The ends were cut back, 4 bases at V and 3 bases at J, with 12 bases in the middle. CDR3 length equals 14 residues. CDR3 in amino acids: CASSSKTYDYGYTF. The CDR3 region has the DNA TGTGCCAGCAGCTCCAAGACCTATGACTATGGCTACACCTTC.

This rearrangement joins TRBV12-3 or TRBV12-4 to TRBJ2-7; TRBD1 or TRBD2 may be the D gene (5 bases each). CDR3 length: 12 residues. V lost 5 bases and J 2 bases, leaving 7 bases between the germline ends. CDR3 sequence: CASSQGPYEQYF. In DNA, the CDR3 is TGTGCCAGCAGTCAGGGACCCTACGAGCAGTACTTC.

The rearrangement uses TRBV5-4 and TRBJ2-7; TRBD2 agrees at 10 bases. Losses at the gene ends were 5 bases for V and 2 bases for J; bases not matched to a gene: 4. CDR1 is SGHNT, CDR2 YYREEE, per germline (reference sequence). The CDR3 is 14 residues long. CDR3 nucleotide sequence: TGTGCCAGCAGATTAGCGGGAGGTCCCTACGAGCAGTACTTC. Translating it yields CASRLAGGPYEQYF.

The chain combines TRBV7-9 with TRBJ2-7; D not resolved. V was pared by 5 bases and J by 2 bases, with 16 bases between. The germline CDR1 and CDR2 sequences are SEHNR and FQNEAQ (reference sequence). The CDR3 consists of 15 residues. The CDR3 sequence is CASSPLGSPTYEQYF. The CDR3 region has the DNA TGTGCCAGCAGCCCTTTGGGCAGCCCAACCTACGAGCAGTACTTC.

This clone was seen a few times. The chain employs TRBV25-1 and TRBJ2-2, with 8 nucleotides matching TRBD2. CDR1 is MGHDK and CDR2 is SYGVNS in the germline V gene. V lost 2 bases, J lost 5 bases, and 4 bases stayed unmatched. The CDR3 loop spans 15 amino acids. CDR3 residues: CASSELAGWTGELFF. CDR3 nucleotides: TGTGCCAGCAGTGAACTAGCGGGTTGGACCGGGGAGCTGTTTTTT.

This clone was found once. The chain recombines TRBV1 with TRBJ2-3. TRBV1 is labeled a pseudogene. The CDR3 has 18 amino acids. CDR3 residues: CTSSLNGYLGSSTDTQYF. As DNA, the CDR3 is TGCACCAGCAGCCTCAATGGCTATCTTGGGTCTAGCACAGATACGCAGTATTTT.

There are a few counts of this clone. CDR3 loop: CASSYLGDWMNTEAFF. CDR3 nucleotides: TGTGCCAGCAGTTACCTTGGGGATTGGATGAACACTGAAGCTTTCTTT. This rearrangement joins TRBV6-2 or TRBV6-3 to TRBJ1-1; the D is unclear. The CDR3 sequence is 16 residues long. Germline assignment: CDR1 MNHEY and CDR2 SVGEGT. V lost 2 bases to trimming and J lost 0 bases, with 13 bases between them.

This chain links TRBV5-6 with TRBJ1-6; D is possibly TRBD1 (6 bases). Trimming took 0 bases from V and 7 from J, leaving 17 bases between them. The CDR3 covers 17 residues. The germline V gene encodes CDR1 SGHDT and CDR2 YYEEEE. CDR3 nucleotide sequence: TGTGCCAGCAGCTTGGCATCGGCGGGGGGCCGGAATTCACCCCTCCACTTT. This codes for CASSLASAGGRNSPLHF. The full variable domain, completed using reference TRBV5-6 and TRBJ1-6, is DAGVTQSPTHLIKTRGQQVTLRCSPKSGHDTVSWYQQALGQGPQFIFQYYEEEERQRGNFPDRFSGHQFPNYSSELNVNALLLGDSALYLCASSLASAGGRNSPLHFGNGTRLTVT.

This chain connects TRBV28 to TRBJ2-3; D gene unclear. Germline assignment: CDR1 MDHEN and CDR2 SYDVKM. Trimming stripped 4 bases from V and 5 bases from J, with 7 bases between. This CDR3 has 12 amino acids. CDR3 coding DNA: TGTGCCAGCAGTTCCAAGGGAGATACGCAGTATTTT. It encodes CASSSKGDTQYF.

The V and J genes are TRBV7-8 and TRBJ2-3; 10 bases fit TRBD1. Germline CDR1 reads SGHVS; CDR2 reads FQNEAQ. V shed 0 bases and J 0 bases; nucleotides not matched to a gene: 9. The CDR3 consists of 19 residues. The DNA for the CDR3 is TGTGCCAGCAGCTTAGCGGGACGTGGGACAGGGGCTAGCACAGATACGCAGTATTTT. Amino acid sequence: CASSLAGRGTGASTDTQYF.

CDR3 DNA sequence: TGTGCCACCAGTGACCAGGGACCCAGCAATCAGCCCCAGCATTTT. Protein product: CATSDQGPSNQPQHF. The chain has TRBV24-1 and TRBJ1-5, with a tentative D call TRBD1 (5 bases). This CDR3 has 15 amino acids. The V and J ends lost 4 bases and 1 base respectively, with 10 bases between them. Germline V gene data show CDR1 as KGHDR and CDR2 as SFDVKD.

The rearrangement joins TRBV6-5 to TRBJ2-7, with 9 bases lining up with TRBD2. Germline V gene lookup returns CDR1 MNHEY and CDR2 SVGAGI. CDR3 length: 14 residues. After removal of 6 bases from V and 0 bases from J, the junction contained 3 bases not matched to a gene. The CDR3 here is CASSLTSGSYEQYF. CDR3 coding DNA: TGTGCCAGCAGCTTGACTAGCGGCTCCTACGAGCAGTACTTC.

The chain carries TRBV7-9 and TRBJ2-2; 9 positions agree with TRBD2. Trimming cost V 5 bases and J 2 bases; bases outside gene matches: 9. This CDR3 has 17 amino acids. Germline CDR1 reads SEHNR; CDR2 reads FQNEAQ (reference sequence). The DNA of the CDR3 is TGTGCCAGCAGCCTATATACTGGGACTAGCAACACCGGGGAGCTGTTTTTT. Amino acid sequence: CASSLYTGTSNTGELFF.

The chain is built from TRBV24-1 and TRBJ1-2; D gene uncertain. The CDR3 totals 12 residues. With 7 bases removed from V and 0 bases from J, the gap between germline ends came to 5 bases. Germline CDR1 reads KGHDR; CDR2 reads SFDVKD. For the CDR3, the DNA is TGTGCCACCAGCATTACTAACTATGGCTACACCTTC. Encoded protein: CATSITNYGYTF.

This sequence joins TRBV2 and TRBJ2-1; D perhaps matches TRBD1 (6 bases). This CDR3 is 12 amino acids long. The V and J ends lost 6 bases and 8 bases respectively, with 11 bases between them. Germline CDR1 is SNHLY and CDR2 is FYNNEI. DNA of the CDR3: TGTGCCAGCAGGTCGTACAGGGATGAGCAGTTCTTC. Protein: CASRSYRDEQFF.

The CDR3 protein is CASSLVTDYEAFF. The CDR3 nucleotides are TGTGCCAGCAGCTTAGTGACCGACTATGAAGCTTTCTTT. The chain links TRBV11-2 to TRBJ1-1; D not certain. From germline, CDR1 is SGHAT and CDR2 FQNNGV. There are 13 residues in the CDR3. The V end was cut by 1 base, the J end by 7 bases, with 10 bases between.

The rearrangement joins TRBV5-1 to TRBJ1-1; a possible D gene is TRBD1 (5 bases). Germline V CDR1 and CDR2: SGHRS, YFSETQ. Trimming removed 4 bases at V and 2 bases at J, with 15 bases between. The CDR3 runs 15 residues. The CDR3 sequence is CASSLQGGDNTEAFF. The CDR3 coding sequence is TGCGCCAGCAGCCTCCAGGGAGGGGATAACACTGAAGCTTTCTTT.

This clone is categorized as large. J is TRBJ1-2 and V is TRBV6-5, with D tentatively TRBD1 (6 bases). CDR1 MNHEY and CDR2 SVGAGI come from the germline V gene. The length of the CDR3 is 14 residues. V shed 11 bases and J shed 0 bases, with 16 bases lying between them. The DNA of the CDR3 is TGTGCCGGATGGGGGCCCAGAACTAACTATGGCTACACCTTC. Amino acids: CAGWGPRTNYGYTF.

V is TRBV10-3 and J is TRBJ2-2, with no clear D. Germline V gene data show CDR1 as ENHRY and CDR2 as SYGVKD. This CDR3 region has 15 residues. Trimming took off 0 bases at V and 0 bases at J, with 5 bases between the two ends. CDR3 region: CAISESRANTGELFF. The CDR3 DNA is TGTGCCATCAGTGAGTCAAGGGCGAACACCGGGGAGCTGTTTTTT.

Concerning this clone itself: A read error may account for a junction end that differs from germline. This chain links TRBV11-2 with TRBJ2-1; 9 bases agree with TRBD2. The CDR3 runs to 16 residues. Germline assignment: CDR1 SGHAT and CDR2 FQNNGV. CDR3 region: CASSPNSGRSSNEQFF. As DNA, the CDR3 is TGTGCCAGCAGCCCTAATAGCGGGAGATCCTCCAATGAGCAGTTCTTC.

This clone came up a few times. J is TRBJ1-1 and V is TRBV6-5; D might be TRBD1 (6 bases). The germline CDR1 and CDR2 sequences are MNHEY and SVGAGI. V was trimmed by 2 bases and J by 1 base, leaving 8 bases between them. The CDR3 loop spans 14 amino acids. The CDR3 sequence: CASSYGGANTEAFF. The CDR3 DNA is TGTGCCAGCAGTTACGGGGGCGCGAACACTGAAGCTTTCTTT.